These 8 T cell receptor beta chains came from one sample sequenced in a study of CD8+CD57+ T cells in acquired aplastic anemia. CDR3 and TCR beta VDJ profiling relied on a genomic DNA template. TCRdb itself ran the reads through MiXCR, one entry per CDR3 protein. The table shows about 80,000 distinct CDR3 sequences, with approximately 46% occurring only once. Specimen: sorted CD4+, CD8+, or CD8+CD57+ T cells (not recorded which) from PBMCs. The receptors were gathered from a human donor in good health, serving as a control.

This clonotype was detected many times. V is TRBV7-9 and J is TRBJ2-1; 9 nucleotides line up with TRBD2. Per germline, CDR1 SEHNR and CDR2 FQNEAQ (reference sequence). This CDR3 region has 16 residues. The V segment lost 3 bases and the J segment 8 bases; nucleotides outside the gene matches: 11. DNA for the CDR3: TGTGCCAGCAGCTTTCAAAGAAGCGGGGGGAGCGATGAGCAGTTCTTC. Its translation: CASSFQRSGGSDEQFF.

This clonotype was detected ten times or more. This chain connects TRBV4-2 to TRBJ2-7, with no clear D. The length of the CDR3 is 16 residues. CDR1 is LGHNA, CDR2 YNFKEQ, per germline. Trimming pared 0 bases from V and 1 base from J, leaving 13 bases between. CDR3 bases: TGTGCCAGCAGCCAAGAAACAAGCCTCAAATCCTACGAGCAGTACTTC. Translated: CASSQETSLKSYEQYF.

The V call is TRBV19, the J call TRBJ1-2, with 9 bases identical to TRBD1. The CDR3 consists of 16 residues. V dropped 5 bases and J dropped 8; count of bases not matched to a gene: 15. Germline values: CDR1 LNHDA, CDR2 SQIVND (reference sequence). The CDR3 coding sequence is TGTGCCAGTAGTGCCGACCGGACAGGGGATCGAGTCGGCTACACCTTC. This encodes CASSADRTGDRVGYTF.

The CDR3: CSAPGQGDSNQPQHF. CDR3 bases: TGCAGTGCCCCAGGACAGGGTGATAGCAATCAGCCCCAGCATTTT. The chain couples TRBV20-1 to TRBJ1-5; 8 bases fit TRBD1. This CDR3 spans 15 amino acids. Germline V gene data show CDR1 as DFQATT and CDR2 as SNEGSKA (reference sequence). V was clipped by 6 bases and J by 0 bases; unmatched bases: 7.

This clonotype was recorded a few times. The chain recombines TRBV7-6 with TRBJ2-1; D gene unclear. The germline V gene has CDR1 SGHVS and CDR2 FNYEAQ. CDR3 length: 13 amino acids. Deletions cut 5 bases from V and 4 bases from J, with 9 bases between. The CDR3 sequence: CASSPSAYNEQFF. The CDR3 DNA reads TGTGCCAGCAGCCCTTCTGCGTACAATGAGCAGTTCTTC.

This clonotype has more than one count but fewer than ten. This may be a read error: a much more frequent sequence differs by one nucleotide. The rearrangement uses TRBV19 and TRBJ2-2; 9 bases map to TRBD1. Germline loops: CDR1 LNHDA, CDR2 SQIVND (reference sequence). This CDR3 comprises 16 residues. The chain's CDR3 is CASSLWTGANTGELVF. The CDR3 region has the DNA TGTGCCAGTAGTCTCTGGACAGGGGCGAACACCGGGGAGCTGGTTTTT.

The V call is TRBV29-1, the J call TRBJ1-6, with 10 bases aligning to TRBD1. Germline V CDR1 and CDR2: SQVTM, ANQGSEA. This CDR3 has 12 amino acids. The V and J ends lost 6 bases and 9 bases, in that order; junction bases with no gene match: 2. As DNA, the CDR3 is TGCAGCGTGGGGGACAGGGGTTCACCCCTCCACTTT. Translation gives CSVGDRGSPLHF. The full variable domain, in which reference TRBV29-1 and TRBJ1-6 provide the parts outside the CDR3, is SAVISQKPSRDICQRGTSLTIQCQVDSQVTMMFWYRQQPGQSLTLIATANQGSEATYESGFVIDKFPISRPNLTFSTLTVSNMSPEDSSIYLCSVGDRGSPLHFGNGTRLTVT.

The table lists this clonotype with many counts. DNA of the CDR3: TGTGCCAGCAGCACCTCTAGGGCAGATACGCAGTATTTT. As protein: CASSTSRADTQYF. The chain couples TRBV25-1 to TRBJ2-3; D uncertain. CDR1 MGHDK and CDR2 SYGVNS come from the germline V gene. The CDR3 runs to 13 residues. Trimming stripped 6 bases from V and 4 bases from J, with 11 bases between.